The 15 T cell receptor beta chains below come from one sample, sequenced in a study of shared clonotypes between healthy human individuals. Naive CD8 populations comprised CD45RO-negative cells positively selected for CCR7, excluding terminally differentiated effector memory CD45RA+ cells. Profiling relied on immunoSEQ multiplex PCR, and the TCRdb table lists in-frame clones only, not all of them. The table shows approximately 590,000 clones, with over 95% occurring only once. Source material: naive CD8+ T cells sorted from blood. Receptors originate from a woman younger than 45 in good health.

The chain carries TRBV13 and TRBJ2-7; the D gene is possibly TRBD1 (6 bases). Trimming shortened V by 1 base and J by 3 bases, and 10 bases separated the two germline ends. The CDR3 has 14 residues. The germline V gene encodes CDR1 PRHDT and CDR2 FYEKMQ (reference sequence). The CDR3 sequence: CASSLAGQHYEQYF. In DNA form, the CDR3 reads TGTGCCAGCAGCTTAGCAGGACAGCACTACGAGCAGTACTTC.

This clone was recorded once. DNA for the CDR3: TGTGCCAGTGGGAGATTCGAGCAGTACTTC. This gives the protein CASGRFEQYF. The rearrangement uses TRBV27 and TRBJ2-5, with a weak D call TRBD2 (5 bases). The J call may be wrong; the DNA end is better matched by TRBJ2-7. The CDR3 totals 10 residues. Germline V gene sequence: CDR1 MNHEY, CDR2 SMNVEV (reference sequence).

This chain connects TRBV5-1 to TRBJ1-5; D call uncertain. The CDR3 runs 15 residues. CDR1 is SGHRS and CDR2 is YFSETQ in the germline V gene. The V and J ends lost 1 base and 0 bases respectively, with 8 bases between them. DNA for the CDR3: TGCGCCAGCAGCTTGACAAGTAATAGCAATCAGCCCCAGCATTTT. It codes for CASSLTSNSNQPQHF.

The V call is TRBV27, the J call TRBJ1-2; no firm D call. Germline CDR1 MNHEY, CDR2 SMNVEV (reference sequence). The CDR3 is 13 residues long. V lost 8 bases and J lost 4, with 14 bases in between. This CDR3 is CASAFGRIYGYTF. CDR3 nucleotides: TGTGCCAGCGCCTTTGGACGGATCTATGGCTACACCTTC.

On this clone itself: The junction does not match germline at one end; this may be a read error. The rearrangement links TRBV2 to TRBJ2-7; TRBD2 matches at 7 bases. The CDR3 spans 14 residues. CDR1 is SNHLY and CDR2 is FYNNEI in the germline V gene. The CDR3 DNA reads as TGTGCCAGCAGGGAAGGACTAGGGACCTACGAGCAGTACTTC. It encodes CASREGLGTYEQYF.

The V gene is TRBV7-2, the J gene TRBJ1-1; possible D gene TRBD1, 5 bases. V was pared by 2 bases and J by 6 bases, with 10 bases between. The V gene's germline CDR1 is SGHTA and CDR2 FQGNSA. The CDR3 length is 13 residues. CDR3 protein: CASSLPGGAEAFF. The CDR3 nucleotides read TGTGCCAGCAGCTTACCGGGAGGGGCTGAAGCTTTCTTT.

V is TRBV9 and J is TRBJ2-7; weak D call: TRBD2 (6 bases). Germline V gives CDR1 SGDLS, CDR2 YYNGEE. The V end was cut by 0 bases, the J end by 0 bases, with 10 bases between. The CDR3 runs to 15 residues. CDR3 bases: TGTGCCAGCAGCGTAGGTGTCGGGAGCTCCTACGAGCAGTACTTC. This sequence encodes CASSVGVGSSYEQYF.

The J gene is TRBJ2-7, the V gene TRBV5-5; no firm D call. V was cut by 0 bases and J by 3 bases, with 4 bases left in between. The CDR3 contains 12 residues. The germline V gene has CDR1 SGHKS and CDR2 YYEKEE (reference sequence). The CDR3 sequence is CASSLGLYEQYF. The CDR3 DNA is TGTGCCAGCAGCTTGGGCCTCTACGAGCAGTACTTC.

This chain joins TRBV29-1 and TRBJ2-2; D is possibly TRBD1 (5 bases). Trimming shortened V by 7 bases and J by 0 bases, and 9 bases separated the two germline ends. CDR3 size: 13 residues. The germline V gene encodes CDR1 SQVTM and CDR2 ANQGSEA. The CDR3, as DNA: TGCAGCGCCACAGGCCCGAACACCGGGGAGCTGTTTTTT. Amino acids: CSATGPNTGELFF.

The V and J genes are TRBV11-2 and TRBJ2-7; the D is unclear. The CDR3 is made up of 13 amino acids. Per the germline V gene, CDR1 is SGHAT and CDR2 is FQNNGV. Trimming removed 3 bases from V and 4 bases from J, with 10 bases in between. DNA of the CDR3: TGTGCCAGCAGCTTGTCGGCAGATTACGAGCAGTACTTC. It encodes CASSLSADYEQYF.

The rearrangement joins TRBV6-6 to TRBJ2-1; 10 positions match TRBD1. The CDR3 spans 13 residues. V was clipped by 4 bases and J by 10 bases; unmatched bases: 4. Germline V lookup: CDR1 MNHNY, CDR2 SVGAGI (reference sequence). CDR3 coding DNA: TGTGCCAGCAGTTGGACAGGGGGGACGGAGCAGTTCTTC. As protein: CASSWTGGTEQFF.

The gene calls are TRBV5-6 and TRBJ2-1; the match to TRBD2 covers 9 bases. The germline V gene encodes CDR1 SGHDT and CDR2 YYEEEE. This CDR3 comprises 16 residues. Losses at the gene ends were 0 bases for V and 3 bases for J; bases not matched to a gene: 4. CDR3 in DNA: TGTGCCAGCAGCTTGGCTCTAGCGGGGAACTACAATGAGCAGTTCTTC. It codes for CASSLALAGNYNEQFF.

The chain has TRBV27 and TRBJ2-7; 7 nucleotides align to TRBD1. CDR3 size: 14 residues. J lost 4 bases, V lost 2 bases, and 5 bases had no gene match. In germline, CDR1 is MNHEY, CDR2 SMNVEV (reference sequence). In DNA, the CDR3 is TGTGCCAGCAGTTTAATCCAGGGGGAGTACGAGCAGTACTTC. Residues: CASSLIQGEYEQYF.

In the case of this clone: Other nucleotide sequences in the sample specify the same CDR3. J is TRBJ2-1 and V is TRBV27, with 9 nucleotides matching TRBD2. J was trimmed by 10 bases and V by 2 bases; bases with no gene match: 6. Germline V lookup: CDR1 MNHEY, CDR2 SMNVEV (reference sequence). This CDR3 comprises 14 residues. In DNA, the CDR3 is TGTGCCAGCAGTTTAGCGGGAGGGCCCGGGGAGCAGTTCTTC. Translating gives CASSLAGGPGEQFF.

The chain joins TRBV28 to TRBJ2-3; 8 nucleotides match TRBD2. This CDR3 is built from 15 residues. The trim removed 6 bases at V and 0 bases at J, leaving 5 bases unmatched. The V gene's germline CDR1 is MDHEN and CDR2 SYDVKM. CDR3 DNA sequence: TGTGCCAGCAGCCTCACTAGCGGCAGCACAGATACGCAGTATTTT. Amino acid sequence: CASSLTSGSTDTQYF.